These 25 T cell receptor beta chains came from one sample sequenced in a study of cytomegalovirus exposure and HLA in healthy donors. This PCR relied on a set of 60 Vbeta primers and 13 Jbeta primers. The protocol was immunoSEQ multiplex PCR, while the TCRdb copy is restricted to in-frame clones and leaves out a portion. Among under 200,000 clones listed, 86% were seen once. The sample was PBMCs. These receptors all come from a woman younger than 45 in good health and CMV-seronegative.

The J gene is TRBJ2-2, the V gene TRBV11-2, with D tentatively TRBD1 (6 bases). In germline, CDR1 is SGHAT, CDR2 FQNNGV. Between the trimmed V and J ends, which lost 5 bases and 8 bases, there was a span of 9 bases. This CDR3 is 12 amino acids long. CDR3 region: CASSPGVGELFF. The CDR3 region has the DNA TGTGCCAGCAGCCCAGGGGTGGGGGAGCTGTTTTTT.

Only a few counts were recorded for this clone. The chain links TRBV5-4 to TRBJ2-7, with 9 bases identical to TRBD1. CDR1 and CDR2 from the germline V gene are SGHNT and YYREEE (reference sequence). This CDR3 contains 16 residues. The J segment lost 1 base and the V segment lost 3 bases, leaving 8 bases of the junction unmatched. The CDR3 nucleotides read TGTGCCAGCAGCTCGGATCGACAGGGGGGTTCCTACGAGCAGTACTTC. Translated: CASSSDRQGGSYEQYF. Filled out from reference TRBV5-4 and TRBJ2-7, the complete variable domain reads ETGVTQSPTHLIKTRGQQVTLRCSSQSGHNTVSWYQQALGQGPQFIFQYYREEENGRGNFPPRFSGLQFPNYSSELNVNALELDDSALYLCASSSDRQGGSYEQYFGPGTRLTVT.

In its sample, this clone was seen a few times. This rearrangement joins TRBV6-1 to TRBJ2-1; 12 bases align to TRBD1. The CDR3 runs to 15 residues. V lost 2 bases to trimming and J lost 7 bases; unmatched junction nucleotides: 3. Germline V gene lookup returns CDR1 MNHNS and CDR2 SASEGT. The CDR3 nucleotides read TGTGCCAGCAGTGAACCGGGACAGGGGGCAAATGAGCAGTTCTTC. It is translated as CASSEPGQGANEQFF.

The chain links TRBV4-1 to TRBJ1-5, with 10 positions matching TRBD1. The trim removed 4 bases at V and 7 bases at J, leaving 10 bases unmatched. Germline values: CDR1 MGHRA, CDR2 YSYEKL. The CDR3 is made up of 16 amino acids. CDR3 nucleotide sequence: TGCGCCAGCAGCCCCTCATTAGACAGGGGGCGGCAGCCCCAGCATTTT. Translated, it gives CASSPSLDRGRQPQHF.

The chain couples TRBV11-3 to TRBJ2-1, with TRBD2 as a possible D gene (6 bases). Germline-derived CDR1 and CDR2 are SGHNT and YENEEA. V lost 5 bases to trimming and J lost 9 bases, with 17 bases between them. The CDR3 loop spans 14 amino acids. CDR3 in DNA: TGTGCCAGCAGCCCAATTGGGGGGAAGAGTGAGCAGTTCTTC. It translates to CASSPIGGKSEQFF.

The J gene is TRBJ2-1, the V gene TRBV29-1; TRBD2 agrees at 11 bases. V lost 7 bases to trimming and J lost 5 bases; unmatched junction nucleotides: 4. The CDR3 runs 13 residues. CDR1 and CDR2 (germline): SQVTM, ANQGSEA. CDR3 DNA: TGCAGCGCCCGTAGCGGGAGGGACAATGAGCAGTTCTTC. Encoded protein: CSARSGRDNEQFF.

About this clone: Other DNA sequences from this sample encode an identical CDR3 as well. The rearrangement uses TRBV5-1 and TRBJ1-5; D is perhaps TRBD1 (5 bases). Germline V lookup: CDR1 SGHRS, CDR2 YFSETQ. The CDR3 spans 14 residues. The V and J ends lost 0 bases and 5 bases respectively, with 9 bases between them. The CDR3 sequence: CASSLGQGDQPQHF. As DNA, the CDR3 is TGCGCCAGCAGCTTGGGCCAGGGCGATCAGCCCCAGCATTTT.

This sequence joins TRBV5-4 and TRBJ2-5; TRBD2 agrees at 11 bases. This CDR3 has 15 amino acids. V lost 3 bases to trimming and J lost 4 bases; unmatched junction nucleotides: 5. Looked up from germline, CDR1 is SGHNT and CDR2 is YYREEE (reference sequence). This CDR3 reads CASSSILAGAETQYF. CDR3 nucleotides: TGTGCCAGCAGCTCCATACTAGCGGGAGCAGAGACCCAGTACTTC.

This sequence joins TRBV27 and TRBJ2-7, with TRBD1 as a possible D gene (7 bases). This CDR3 has 16 residues. Trimming stripped 8 bases from V and 3 bases from J, with 23 bases between. Germline-derived CDR1 and CDR2 are MNHEY and SMNVEV (reference sequence). CDR3 region: CASGLLNRGQVYEQYF. Written as DNA, the CDR3 is TGTGCCAGCGGACTACTCAACAGGGGTCAAGTCTACGAGCAGTACTTC.

Remarks on this clone: This sample includes further DNA sequences coding for the same CDR3. The rearrangement joins TRBV7-2 to TRBJ1-2, with D uncertain. V was shortened by 5 bases and J by 6 bases, with 16 bases between the two germline ends. The germline CDR1 and CDR2 sequences are SGHTA and FQGNSA. The CDR3 consists of 14 residues. CDR3 in DNA: TGTGCCAGCAGCCTTAGAGTACGAGGGCATGGCTACACCTTC. As protein: CASSLRVRGHGYTF.

On this clone itself: This specimen includes other DNA sequences encoding the same CDR3. The J gene is TRBJ1-5, the V gene TRBV19, with TRBD1 matching over 8 bases. Germline lookup yields CDR1 LNHDA and CDR2 SQIVND (reference sequence). The CDR3 is made up of 13 amino acids. V shed 5 bases and J 4 bases; nucleotides not matched to a gene: 1. The CDR3 coding sequence is TGTGCCAGTAGTTACAGGGGGAATCAGCCCCAGCATTTT. This codes for CASSYRGNQPQHF. The variable domain in full, completed from reference TRBV19 and TRBJ1-5, reads DGGITQSPKYLFRKEGQNVTLSCEQNLNHDAMYWYRQDPGQGLRLIYYSQIVNDFQKGDIAEGYSVSREKKESFPLTVTSAQKNPTAFYLCASSYRGNQPQHFGDGTRLSIL.

This clone was counted a single time. V gene TRBV18 combines with J gene TRBJ2-7; 7 bases fit TRBD2. The CDR3 is 14 residues long. The V gene end was trimmed by 6 bases and the J gene end by 4 bases; junction bases not matched to a gene: 9. Germline V CDR1 and CDR2: KGHSH, LQKENI. The CDR3 DNA reads as TGTGCCAGCTCCCCAATCGGCGGGAGTTACGAGCAGTACTTC. Residues: CASSPIGGSYEQYF. The complete variable domain, with remaining parts taken from reference TRBV18 and TRBJ2-7, reads NAGVMQNPRHLVRRRGQEARLRCSPMKGHSHVYWYRQLPEEGLKFMVYLQKENIIDESGMPKERFSAEFPKEGPSILRIQQVVRGDSAAYFCASSPIGGSYEQYFGPGTRLTVT.

The rearrangement joins TRBV5-6 to TRBJ2-7; a weak D match, TRBD1 (6 bases). The CDR3 spans 13 residues. Trimming took 5 bases from V and 3 from J, leaving 12 bases between them. CDR1 and CDR2 from the germline V gene are SGHDT and YYEEEE. Here the CDR3 reads CASRQTGYYEQYF. The CDR3 coding sequence is TGTGCCAGCAGACAGACAGGCTACTACGAGCAGTACTTC. Full variable domain (missing parts from reference TRBV5-6 and TRBJ2-7): DAGVTQSPTHLIKTRGQQVTLRCSPKSGHDTVSWYQQALGQGPQFIFQYYEEEERQRGNFPDRFSGHQFPNYSSELNVNALLLGDSALYLCASRQTGYYEQYFGPGTRLTVT.

The rearrangement links TRBV19 to TRBJ2-3; no reliable D call. V was pared by 5 bases and J by 6 bases, with 21 bases between. The CDR3 is 16 residues long. The V gene's germline CDR1 is LNHDA and CDR2 SQIVND (reference sequence). The DNA for the CDR3 is TGTGCCAGTAGTTCTGGGCCAGCCAGCCTTGGGGATACGCAGTATTTT. Its protein is CASSSGPASLGDTQYF.

V usage is TRBV18 and J usage is TRBJ2-5; TRBD2 matches at 9 bases. This CDR3 comprises 15 residues. V dropped 3 bases and J dropped 5; count of bases not matched to a gene: 7. The V gene's germline CDR1 is KGHSH and CDR2 LQKENI. This CDR3 is CASSPSAGTSETQYF. CDR3 DNA: TGTGCCAGCTCACCTTCGGCCGGGACTAGCGAGACCCAGTACTTC.

V usage is TRBV6-1 and J usage is TRBJ1-4; the D gene is possibly TRBD1 (5 bases). CDR3 length equals 19 residues. The germline V gene encodes CDR1 MNHNS and CDR2 SASEGT. V lost 2 bases and J lost 6, with 25 bases in between. CDR3 sequence reads: CASSEFGLIRTTRDEKLFF. CDR3 sequence (DNA): TGTGCCAGCAGTGAATTTGGGTTGATCCGGACAACTCGTGATGAAAAACTGTTTTTT.

The chain links TRBV7-9 to TRBJ2-1, with 7 bases lining up with TRBD1. Per the germline V gene, CDR1 is SEHNR and CDR2 is FQNEAQ (reference sequence). This CDR3 comprises 17 residues. Trimming at V came to 0 bases and at J to 0 bases, leaving 5 bases not matched to a gene. The CDR3 sequence: CASSLAPTGSSYNEQFF. CDR3 DNA sequence: TGTGCCAGCAGCTTAGCCCCGACAGGGAGCTCCTACAATGAGCAGTTCTTC.

The chain carries TRBV7-9 and TRBJ1-5; weak D call: TRBD1 (6 bases). The V end was cut by 1 base, the J end by 1 base, with 8 bases between. This CDR3 contains 15 residues. Germline V gene sequence: CDR1 SEHNR, CDR2 FQNEAQ (reference sequence). In nucleotides, the CDR3 is TGTGCCAGCAGCTTAGGAGGGGGAAGCAATCAGCCCCAGCATTTT. It yields the protein CASSLGGGSNQPQHF.

J is TRBJ2-1 and V is TRBV7-2; the match to TRBD2 covers 8 bases. The CDR3 consists of 16 residues. V shed 5 bases and J 9 bases; nucleotides not matched to a gene: 15. The germline CDR1 and CDR2 sequences are SGHTA and FQGNSA. The CDR3 is CASSPGSGRRVGEQFF. Here the CDR3 DNA reads TGTGCCAGCAGCCCTGGGAGCGGGAGACGGGTCGGTGAGCAGTTCTTC. Full variable domain (rest looked up from reference TRBV7-2 and TRBJ2-1): GAGVSQSPSNKVTEKGKDVELRCDPISGHTALYWYRQSLGQGLEFLIYFQGNSAPDKSGLPSDRFSAERTGGSVSTLTIQRTQQEDSAVYLCASSPGSGRRVGEQFFGPGTRLTVL.

Comments on this clone: Other DNA sequences from this sample encode an identical CDR3 as well. The chain uses TRBV5-1 and TRBJ2-2; TRBD1 matches at 8 bases. J lost 1 base, V lost 2 bases, and 1 base had no gene match. This CDR3 is 15 amino acids long. Germline CDR1 SGHRS, CDR2 YFSETQ. For the CDR3, the DNA is TGCGCCAGCAGCTTAGACAGGGGGAACACCGGGGAGCTGTTTTTT. It translates to CASSLDRGNTGELFF.

The V gene is TRBV4-1, the J gene TRBJ2-3; TRBD2 is a possible D gene (5 bases). CDR3 length: 15 amino acids. Looked up from germline, CDR1 is MGHRA and CDR2 is YSYEKL. V was shortened by 4 bases and J by 0 bases, with 11 bases between the two germline ends. CDR3 DNA sequence: TGCGCCAGCAGCCGCTTGGCTAGCAGCACAGATACGCAGTATTTT. As protein: CASSRLASSTDTQYF.

The CDR3 DNA follows: TGTGCCACGACGTTAGCGGGGAGCACACAAGGCGCAGATACGCAGTATTTT. Translating it yields CATTLAGSTQGADTQYF. The rearrangement uses TRBV2 and TRBJ2-3; TRBD2 matches at 8 bases. V shed 10 bases, J shed 4 bases, and the junction held 19 bases outside the gene matches. Germline V gene data show CDR1 as SNHLY and CDR2 as FYNNEI. This CDR3 has 17 residues.

A single count supports this clone. This chain uses TRBV27 with TRBJ2-1; the match to TRBD1 covers 11 bases. Trimming took 5 bases from V and 7 from J; bases not matched to a gene: 13. The CDR3 consists of 17 residues. Per germline, CDR1 MNHEY and CDR2 SMNVEV (reference sequence). The CDR3 nucleotides read TGTGCCAGCAGTCCCTCCCTCGGGACAGGGGGGAGAAATGAGCAGTTCTTC. This sequence encodes CASSPSLGTGGRNEQFF.

The chain recombines TRBV5-1 with TRBJ2-3, with 8 bases matching TRBD2. V trimming: 4 bases; J trimming: 4 bases; junction bases outside the gene matches: 8. This CDR3 has 15 amino acids. Germline lookup yields CDR1 SGHRS and CDR2 YFSETQ. The CDR3 reads CASSLSGISADTQYF. For the CDR3, the DNA is TGCGCCAGCAGCCTTAGCGGGATTTCAGCAGATACGCAGTATTTT.

The chain has TRBV27 and TRBJ1-2, with 11 bases fitting TRBD1. Germline assignment: CDR1 MNHEY and CDR2 SMNVEV (reference sequence). V was clipped by 3 bases and J by 8 bases; unmatched bases: 8. The CDR3 consists of 15 residues. The CDR3 DNA reads TGTGCCAGCAGTTTTAACCCGGGACAGGGGGAAGGCTACACCTTC. Its translation: CASSFNPGQGEGYTF.